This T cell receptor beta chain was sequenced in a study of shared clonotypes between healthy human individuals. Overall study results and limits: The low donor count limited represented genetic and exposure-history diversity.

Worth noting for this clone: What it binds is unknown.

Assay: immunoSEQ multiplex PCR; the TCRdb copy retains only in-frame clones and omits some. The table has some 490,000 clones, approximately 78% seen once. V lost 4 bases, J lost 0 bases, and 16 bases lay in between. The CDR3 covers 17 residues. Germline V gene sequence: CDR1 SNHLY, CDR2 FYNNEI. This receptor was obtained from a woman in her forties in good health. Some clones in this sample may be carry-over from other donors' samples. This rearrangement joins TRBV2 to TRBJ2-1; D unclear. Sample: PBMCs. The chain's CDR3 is CASSGISYISSYNEQFF. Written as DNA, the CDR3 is TGTGCCAGCAGTGGAATTTCCTACATTAGCTCCTACAATGAGCAGTTCTTC.